These 20 T cell receptor delta chains originate from one sample sequenced in a study of gamma-delta T cells after stem cell transplantation (dated by TCRdb to 2016 to 2017). Libraries were made using RT-PCR. The instrument given in TCRdb is Illumina MiSeq. Clone calls in TCRdb were regenerated from the public reads with CATT, after which identical DNA sequences shared one row. This sample lists about 4,900 delta-chain clones; approximately 16% were detected once. The top ten clonotypes cover about 5% of the sample. Sequencing was performed on gamma-delta T cells. Every receptor here comes from a human donor. It is not recorded whose cells these are; they may come from a transplant donor.

This clone qualifies as large. V usage is TRDV2 and J usage is TRDJ2, with 11 bases lining up with TRDD3. The CDR3 is 15 residues long. V shed 4 bases and J 0 bases; nucleotides not matched to a gene: 0. CDR1 and CDR2 (germline): GEAIGNYY, EKD. CDR3 sequence reads: CACDGGYALTAQLFF. The CDR3 DNA is TGTGCCTGTGATGGGGGATACGCTTTGACAGCACAACTCTTCTTT.

In regard to this clone: At one end, the junction sequence differs from germline, possibly due to a read error. The chain couples TRDV2 to TRDJ3; D might be TRDD3 (5 bases). The CDR3 has 18 residues. Germline V lookup: CDR1 GEAIGNYY, CDR2 EKD. CDR3 loop: CACDTGVYASLYTLQMFF. Written as DNA, the CDR3 is TGTGCCTGTGACACTGGGGTATACGCGTCCTTGTACACCCTACAGATGTTTTTC.

The chain joins TRDV1 to TRDJ1; tentative D call: TRDD3 (6 bases). There are 17 residues in the CDR3. With 5 bases removed from V and 0 bases from J, the gap between germline ends came to 19 bases. Germline V CDR1 and CDR2: TSWWSYY, QGS. For the CDR3, the DNA is TGTGCTCTTGGGAACGGGCGTCTGGGGACTTACACCGATAAACTCATCTTT. Its protein is CALGNGRLGTYTDKLIF.

The V and J genes are TRDV2 and TRDJ3; 7 bases agree with TRDD3. The CDR3 covers 18 residues. Trimming at V came to 0 bases and at J to 1 base, leaving 5 bases not matched to a gene. Germline CDR1 GEAIGNYY, CDR2 EKD. CDR3 sequence (DNA): TGTGCCTGTGACACCAGCTGGGGGGGTTCCTGGGACACCCGACAGATGTTTTTC. Amino acids: CACDTSWGGSWDTRQMFF.

In its sample, this clone was seen a few times. The CDR3 coding sequence is TGTGCTCTTGGGGAACCGTCCACCGGCTGGGGGATACACCAGCCCCTATACACCGATAAACTCATCTTT. It encodes CALGEPSTGWGIHQPLYTDKLIF. The V gene is TRDV1, the J gene TRDJ1; 11 bases align to TRDD3. Germline CDR1 and CDR2: TSWWSYY and QGS. There are 23 residues in the CDR3. J lost 0 bases, V lost 1 base, and 22 bases had no gene match.

J is TRDJ1 and V is TRDV1; 9 bases match TRDD2. The CDR3 runs 25 residues. V trimming: 2 bases; J trimming: 0 bases; junction bases outside the gene matches: 31. CDR1 is TSWWSYY and CDR2 is QGS in the germline V gene. CDR3 coding DNA: TGTGCTCTTGGGGAAAGGCAGATGGGGGGCCTTCCTACTCCTACTGGGGATCCTCACACCGATAAACTCATCTTT. Translating gives CALGERQMGGLPTPTGDPHTDKLIF.

The J gene call is TRDJ3, but no V gene call exists; TRDD3 is taken as the D call from the table, unchecked against the DNA. The CDR3 runs 19 residues. The CDR3 bases are TGTGCCTGTGACTTTATCTGGGGGCTACTCGACTGGGACACCCGACAGATGTTTTTC. Translation gives CACDFIWGLLDWDTRQMFF.

In its sample, this clone was seen a few times. The chain has TRDV1 and TRDJ1, with 10 bases lining up with TRDD3. V lost 0 bases, J lost 5 bases, and 0 bases stayed unmatched. Germline lookup yields CDR1 TSWWSYY and CDR2 QGS. The CDR3 spans 14 residues. CDR3 nucleotide sequence: TGTGCTCTTGGGGAACTCTGGGGGATAGATAAACTCATCTTT. Its translation: CALGELWGIDKLIF.

The rearrangement joins TRDV1 to TRDJ1, with TRDD3 matching 7 bases. As TCRdb names no J gene, one was assigned here on the basis of a DNA match to germline. V gave up 1 base and J gave up 0 bases; unmatched junction bases: 11. Germline-derived CDR1 and CDR2 are TSWWSYY and QGS. There are 18 residues in the CDR3. CDR3 DNA sequence: TGTGCTCTTGGGGAACGGGGCGTACTGGGGAAGTACACCGATAAACTCATCTTT. Protein product: CALGERGVLGKYTDKLIF.

This clone was counted a few times. Its ends do not fully match the called genes, so a read error is possible. The chain uses TRDV1 and TRDJ1; 10 bases match TRDD3. The CDR3 totals 18 residues. The V gene's germline CDR1 is TSWWSYY and CDR2 QGS. The CDR3 region has the DNA TGTGCTCTTGGGGGTCTCCCGGGGGATACGTTACAGGTCGATAGACTCATCTTT. It specifies CALGGLPGDTLQVDRLIF.

Regarding this clone: The sample carries other DNA sequences with the same CDR3. The chain employs TRDV3 and TRDJ1, with 13 bases lining up with TRDD3. No J gene is reported in TCRdb; it was inferred here by comparing the DNA with germline. V shed 3 bases and J 0 bases; nucleotides not matched to a gene: 31. Per germline, CDR1 TVYSNPD and CDR2 GDNSRS (reference sequence). The CDR3 runs 24 residues. Written as DNA, the CDR3 is TGTGCCTTGGTCACTAATCAGACCAGTACTGGGGGATACGCCGGTACCTGGTACACCGATAAACTCATCTTT. It encodes CALVTNQTSTGGYAGTWYTDKLIF.

This clone was seen more than once but under ten times. The chain links TRDV2 to TRDJ3, with TRDD3 matching 13 bases. J gave up 0 bases and V 2 bases, and 6 bases lay outside the gene matches. The CDR3 runs 20 residues. Germline V lookup: CDR1 GEAIGNYY, CDR2 EKD. The DNA of the CDR3 is TGTGCCTGTGACATACTGGGGGATACGCGCAGCTCCTGGGACACCCGACAGATGTTTTTC. Translated, it gives CACDILGDTRSSWDTRQMFF.

This clone is deemed medium-sized (0.01 to 0.1%). Other DNA sequences from this sample encode an identical CDR3 as well. The rearrangement links TRDV3 to TRDJ1; possibly TRDD2 or TRDD3 for D (6 bases each). Germline CDR1 and CDR2: TVYSNPD and GDNSRS (reference sequence). The V end lost 4 bases, the J end lost 0 bases, and 33 bases lay between the germline ends. The CDR3 spans 20 residues. The CDR3 DNA reads as TGTGCCTCCGCATCGTCCTACGGGGATTCTGGGCTAGACTACACCGATAAACTCATCTTT. Translation gives CASASSYGDSGLDYTDKLIF.

This clone was counted a few times. The rearrangement joins TRDV1 to TRDJ1; 10 positions agree with TRDD3. The CDR3 has 23 residues. V lost 0 bases and J lost 0; bases outside the gene matches: 22. Germline V gene sequence: CDR1 TSWWSYY, CDR2 QGS. CDR3 bases: TGTGCTCTTGGGGAACTCTTTCCCGTACTGGGGGATCATGGGGGTCTGTACACCGATAAACTCATCTTT. Translating gives CALGELFPVLGDHGGLYTDKLIF.

This rearrangement joins TRDV3 to TRDJ1; D not certain. TCRdb records no J gene; here it was assigned by comparing the DNA to germline. Germline assignment: CDR1 TVYSNPD and CDR2 GDNSRS (reference sequence). The CDR3 loop spans 17 amino acids. The V gene lost 2 bases and the J gene lost 0 bases, with 22 bases spanning the gap. CDR3 sequence: CAFANCCSVEYTDKLIF. CDR3 coding DNA: TGTGCCTTTGCGAACTGCTGCTCAGTCGAATACACCGATAAACTCATCTTT.

This clone has more than one count but fewer than ten. Since a much larger clone is just one base distant, this may be a read error. The V gene is TRDV2, the J gene TRDJ1; possible D gene TRDD3, 5 bases. V was pared by 0 bases and J by 0 bases, with 19 bases between. The CDR3 has 18 residues. The germline gives CDR1 GEAIGNYY, CDR2 EKD. This CDR3 reads CACDTGLCAGKYTDKLIF. The CDR3 DNA reads TGTGCCTGTGACACCGGTTTGTGCGCTGGGAAGTACACCGATAAACTCATCTTT.

This clone turned up a few times. A much larger clone lies one base from this, so it may be a read error. The rearrangement joins TRDV2 to TRDJ1; 9 bases line up with TRDD3. CDR1 GEAIGNYY and CDR2 EKD come from the germline V gene. The CDR3 is made up of 18 amino acids. The CDR3 DNA reads as TGTGCCCGTGACACGGGGTACTGGGGGAACCGGTACACCGATAAACTCATCTTT. Translating it yields CARDTGYWGNRYTDKLIF.

The rearrangement joins TRDV1 to TRDJ1; D may be TRDD3 (5 bases). CDR3 length: 16 amino acids. V was cut by 0 bases and J by 3 bases, with 14 bases left in between. Germline values: CDR1 TSWWSYY, CDR2 QGS. CDR3 nucleotides: TGTGCTCTTGGGGAACTAGAGGGGGGTTACGCCGATAAACTCATCTTT. Amino acids: CALGELEGGYADKLIF.

V is TRDV2 and J is TRDJ3; 9 nucleotides agree with TRDD3. Losses at the gene ends were 0 bases for V and 0 bases for J; bases not matched to a gene: 5. CDR1 is GEAIGNYY, CDR2 EKD, per germline. The CDR3 is 19 amino acids. CDR3 DNA sequence: TGTGCCTGTGACACCGTTTACTGGGGGAGCTCCTGGGACACCCGACAGATGTTTTTC. It encodes CACDTVYWGSSWDTRQMFF.

The chain employs TRDV1 and TRDJ1, with TRDD3 identical over 9 bases. CDR1 is TSWWSYY, CDR2 QGS, per germline. Trimming took 0 bases from V and 0 from J; bases not matched to a gene: 41. CDR3 size: 29 residues. The CDR3 region has the DNA TGTGCTCTTGGGGAACTAGTTCTCGATCTCTTGGGGGATAGGTTTTCTTGGCTAAGCCCCCTTGCCTACACCGATAAACTCATCTTT. This codes for CALGELVLDLLGDRFSWLSPLAYTDKLIF.